A single T cell receptor beta chain is shown here with its context. Its antigen is unidentified. This record belongs to a study of shared clonotypes between healthy human individuals. Produced via immunoSEQ multiplex PCR; TCRdb's table is partial and in-frame only. The sample holds about 380,000 clones; around 96% are singletons and the top ten take around 0.32%. V dropped 3 bases and J dropped 6 bases, with 9 bases sitting between them. CDR3 size: 11 residues. Per germline, CDR1 DFQATT and CDR2 SNEGSKA (reference sequence). Study results and limitations: Among a handful of donors, approximately 5.4% of naive CD4 clonotypes were found in common. The study generally estimated greater richness for naive than memory subsets.

Only Caucasian adults living in Nashville, Tennessee served as donors. This clonotype was sampled from a man aged 25-45 years in good health. Material for sequencing was memory CD8+ T cells sorted from blood. Subset described: CD45RO+ cells pooled with CCR7-negative TemRA cells. V and J are TRBV20-1 and TRBJ2-7, with no clear D. The CDR3 region has the DNA TGCAGTGCTAGTCCCCGGTCCGAGCAGTACTTC. It translates to CSASPRSEQYF.